This passage covers 24 T cell receptor beta chains from one sample sequenced in a study of CD4+ T cells in melanoma. Repertoires were generated with immunoSEQ multiplex PCR, while TCRdb's copy carries only in-frame clones and drops some. The table shows approximately 9,600 clones, with 65% occurring only once. The sequenced sample consisted of cells from a culture (not recorded whether cultured in vitro). Source of these receptors: a human donor with melanoma.

The chain joins TRBV7-9 to TRBJ2-5, with 7 bases lining up with TRBD2. Germline CDR1 and CDR2: SEHNR and FQNEAQ (reference sequence). The J segment lost 1 base and the V segment lost 5 bases, leaving 4 bases of the junction unmatched. CDR3 length equals 14 residues. CDR3 amino acids: CASSLRLAQETQYF. In DNA, the CDR3 is TGTGCCAGCAGCCTCCGACTAGCCCAAGAGACCCAGTACTTC.

The chain uses TRBV10-3 and TRBJ2-3; D is unclear. V lost 3 bases to trimming and J lost 1 base, with 11 bases between them. The CDR3 spans 15 residues. CDR1 ENHRY and CDR2 SYGVKD come from the germline V gene. The CDR3 here is CAISDRTAGTDTQYF. The CDR3, as DNA: TGTGCCATCAGTGACCGGACGGCCGGCACAGATACGCAGTATTTT.

The chain is built from TRBV11-2 and TRBJ1-2; D possibly corresponds to TRBD1 (6 bases). Germline assignment: CDR1 SGHAT and CDR2 FQNNGV. This CDR3 is 15 amino acids long. The V end lost 5 bases, the J end lost 7 bases, and 20 bases lay between the germline ends. The CDR3 protein is CASSVTGRRVSGYTF. CDR3 DNA sequence: TGTGCCAGCAGCGTTACAGGGAGGCGGGTTAGTGGCTACACCTTC.

This chain connects TRBV2 to TRBJ1-1; D perhaps matches TRBD1 (6 bases). The germline V gene encodes CDR1 SNHLY and CDR2 FYNNEI. The V end lost 6 bases, the J end lost 1 base, and 15 bases lay between the germline ends. This CDR3 has 15 residues. The CDR3 loop reads CASSQGGGWNTEAFF. In DNA, the CDR3 is TGTGCCAGCAGCCAAGGGGGGGGATGGAACACTGAAGCTTTCTTT.

This chain uses TRBV7-2 with TRBJ2-7; TRBD1 aligns across 10 bases. Germline V CDR1 and CDR2: SGHTA, FQGNSA. The CDR3 runs 14 residues. V lost 4 bases and J lost 7; bases outside the gene matches: 7. The CDR3: CASSSRQGAKEQYF. The CDR3, as DNA: TGTGCCAGCAGCTCCAGACAGGGGGCCAAAGAGCAGTACTTC.

V is TRBV30 and J is TRBJ2-1; 11 bases agree with TRBD2. Germline loops: CDR1 GTSNPN, CDR2 SVGIG (reference sequence). The length of the CDR3 is 18 residues. V was pared by 1 base and J by 1 base, with 9 bases of the junction left unmatched. CDR3 loop: CAWSASSGGALSYNEQFF. The CDR3 nucleotides are TGTGCCTGGAGTGCCAGTAGCGGGGGGGCCCTTTCCTACAATGAGCAGTTCTTC.

A few counts support this clone. The J gene is TRBJ2-2, the V gene TRBV30; D is uncertain. Germline loops: CDR1 GTSNPN, CDR2 SVGIG (reference sequence). The CDR3 contains 14 residues. Trimming left V 2 bases short and J 7 bases short, with 14 bases between. CDR3 in amino acids: CAWSLGILDGELFF. DNA for the CDR3: TGTGCCTGGAGTTTGGGAATCCTGGACGGGGAGCTGTTTTTT.

The rearrangement uses TRBV19 and TRBJ2-7; D is undetermined. The V gene lost 3 bases and the J gene lost 1 base, with 13 bases spanning the gap. The CDR3 length is 15 residues. Germline V gives CDR1 LNHDA, CDR2 SQIVND (reference sequence). The CDR3 nucleotides are TGTGCCAGTAGTATCGAAGTGGTCGGGTCCTACGAGCAGTACTTC. This sequence encodes CASSIEVVGSYEQYF.

The rearrangement links TRBV7-9 to TRBJ2-5, with 7 bases identical to TRBD1. The CDR3 is 15 residues long. Germline trimming cut 6 bases from V and 4 bases from J; bases unmatched to any gene: 11. Per germline, CDR1 SEHNR and CDR2 FQNEAQ (reference sequence). CDR3 DNA sequence: TGTGCCAGCAGTTCCAGAGGACAGGTTCGAGAGACCCAGTACTTC. This sequence encodes CASSSRGQVRETQYF.

The chain links TRBV5-1 to TRBJ2-1, with no clear D. The CDR3 spans 15 residues. Trimming took off 0 bases at V and 0 bases at J, with 7 bases between the two ends. Germline loops: CDR1 SGHRS, CDR2 YFSETQ. CDR3 in amino acids: CASSLVSLSYNEQFF. The CDR3 DNA reads TGCGCCAGCAGCTTGGTATCCCTCTCCTACAATGAGCAGTTCTTC.

The chain links TRBV4-1 to TRBJ2-2; TRBD1 might be the D (6 bases). The V gene's germline CDR1 is MGHRA and CDR2 YSYEKL. The CDR3 loop spans 17 amino acids. Deletions cut 4 bases from V and 6 bases from J, with 21 bases between. The CDR3 nucleotides read TGCGCCAGCAGCCGCCAAATTTCAATGCCAGGGGCCGGGGAGCTGTTTTTT. Translating it yields CASSRQISMPGAGELFF.

The V call is TRBV2, the J call TRBJ2-7; 9 bases match TRBD1. Germline V CDR1 and CDR2: SNHLY, FYNNEI. The CDR3 contains 13 residues. After removal of 6 bases from V and 2 bases from J, the junction contained 2 bases not matched to a gene. This CDR3 reads CASRGTGPYEQYF. The CDR3 DNA sequence: TGTGCCAGCAGGGGGACAGGGCCCTACGAGCAGTACTTC.

The gene calls are TRBV5-4 and TRBJ1-1; 7 bases map to TRBD1. Germline V gene data show CDR1 as SGHNT and CDR2 as YYREEE (reference sequence). V lost 4 bases and J lost 5; bases outside the gene matches: 5. The length of the CDR3 is 13 residues. In DNA, the CDR3 is TGTGCCAGCAGCCCTGACAGGGAAACTGAAGCTTTCTTT. It specifies CASSPDRETEAFF.

This clone occurred a few times. This chain uses TRBV4-2 with TRBJ1-5; tentatively, D is TRBD1 (6 bases). The germline V and J ends were trimmed by 4 bases and 4 bases, with 14 bases remaining between them. The CDR3 loop spans 15 amino acids. CDR1 is LGHNA and CDR2 is YNFKEQ in the germline V gene. CDR3 bases: TGTGCCAGCAGCCGCAGCGGAACAGGGAATCAGCCCCAGCATTTT. It yields the protein CASSRSGTGNQPQHF.

The chain uses TRBV16 and TRBJ1-1; no clear D. In germline, CDR1 is KGHSY, CDR2 FQNENV. V gave up 4 bases and J gave up 5 bases, with 8 bases separating them. The length of the CDR3 is 12 residues. Here the CDR3 DNA reads TGTGCCAGCAGCCCACGTGGTACTGAAGCTTTCTTT. Translated: CASSPRGTEAFF.

This clone showed up just once. The rearrangement joins TRBV6-5 to TRBJ1-1; D might be TRBD1 (5 bases). Germline V CDR1 and CDR2: MNHEY, SVGAGI. This CDR3 region has 14 residues. Trimming shortened V by 7 bases and J by 4 bases, and 16 bases separated the two germline ends. CDR3 nucleotides: TGTGCCAGCAACCTTTCGGGGGGGGGCACTGAAGCTTTCTTT. It translates to CASNLSGGGTEAFF.

In its sample, this clone was seen a few times. The genes are TRBV6-1 and TRBJ1-2, with D unclear. CDR1 and CDR2 (germline): MNHNS, SASEGT. V was shortened by 5 bases and J by 13 bases, with 23 bases between the two germline ends. CDR3 length: 14 amino acids. The CDR3 spells CASSNWPETMASTF. The CDR3, as DNA: TGTGCCAGCAGTAACTGGCCGGAAACTATGGCTTCCACCTTC.

Only a few counts were recorded for this clone. This chain connects TRBV5-1 to TRBJ2-2, with D possibly being TRBD2 (5 bases). V lost 0 bases and J 0 bases, leaving 9 bases between the germline ends. This CDR3 comprises 16 residues. Looked up from germline, CDR1 is SGHRS and CDR2 is YFSETQ. CDR3 in amino acids: CASSLAVLANTGELFF. The CDR3 DNA follows: TGCGCCAGCAGCTTGGCGGTACTAGCGAACACCGGGGAGCTGTTTTTT.

This clone was observed a few times. The chain couples TRBV19 to TRBJ1-6; the match to TRBD1 covers 8 bases. CDR1 is LNHDA, CDR2 SQIVND, per germline (reference sequence). This CDR3 region has 15 residues. With V trimmed by 9 bases and J by 0 bases, 4 bases remained unmatched. As DNA, the CDR3 is TGTGCCAGCCGGACAGGGAGCTCCTATAATTCACCCCTCCACTTT. It is translated as CASRTGSSYNSPLHF.

The gene calls are TRBV30 and TRBJ2-7; D not certain. The CDR3 covers 13 residues. V was cut by 1 base and J by 5 bases, with 12 bases left in between. Germline CDR1 GTSNPN, CDR2 SVGIG (reference sequence). CDR3 coding DNA: TGTGCCTGGAGTGAAATCGTATCCCACGAGCAGTACTTC. It encodes CAWSEIVSHEQYF.

The V call is TRBV7-8, the J call TRBJ1-4; 7 nucleotides line up with TRBD1. Germline CDR1 is SGHVS and CDR2 is FQNEAQ. There are 16 residues in the CDR3. V was pared by 3 bases and J by 2 bases, with 6 bases of the junction left unmatched. CDR3 residues: CASSFHRGRTNEKLFF. The CDR3 region has the DNA TGTGCCAGCAGCTTTCACAGGGGAAGGACTAATGAAAAACTGTTTTTT.

The chain links TRBV11-3 to TRBJ2-5; 11 bases align to TRBD2. V lost 5 bases, J lost 1 base, and 3 bases stayed unmatched. Germline V CDR1 and CDR2: SGHNT, YENEEA. The CDR3 is 15 residues long. The DNA of the CDR3 is TGTGCCAGCAGCCGAGGACTAGCGGGCCAAGAGACCCAGTACTTC. This translates into CASSRGLAGQETQYF.

The sample holds a few counts of this clone. DNA of the CDR3: TGTGCCAGCAGCGCGCGTCCCCGGGCTACGCAGTATTTT. It yields the protein CASSARPRATQYF. This chain connects TRBV11-3 to TRBJ2-3; D gene uncertain. Looked up from germline, CDR1 is SGHNT and CDR2 is YENEEA. V lost 5 bases to trimming and J lost 8 bases, with 14 bases between them. The CDR3 sequence is 13 residues long.

The chain has TRBV5-5 and TRBJ2-5; 9 bases align to TRBD1. The ends lost 4 bases at V and 1 base at J; junction bases unmatched: 11. From germline, CDR1 is SGHKS and CDR2 YYEKEE (reference sequence). The CDR3 is 17 amino acids. In nucleotides, the CDR3 is TGTGCCAGCAGCCTATCACCCGGGACAGGGCTCCAAGAGACCCAGTACTTC. It is translated as CASSLSPGTGLQETQYF.